These T cell receptor beta chains were read from a single sample in a study of blood T cell repertoires in COVID-19. Profiling relied on immunoSEQ multiplex PCR, and the TCRdb table lists in-frame clones only, not all of them. This sample has 200,000 to 300,000 clones, with around 86% found just once. The material sequenced was peripheral blood. The receptors shown here come from a man in his forties who had recovered from COVID-19. CDR3s include the opening cysteine and the closing phenylalanine or tryptophan. D genes are given only for firm matches. Clone size appears in some rows only: once, few, many, or a class for an expanded clone.

d_call	v_call	clone_size	j_call	cdr3_aa	cdr3_nt
NA	TRBV19	NA	TRBJ1-1	CASSIGVEAFF	TGTGCCAGTAGTATAGGCGTTGAAGCTTTCTTT
TRBD2	TRBV5-4	NA	TRBJ2-7	CASSLGIAGAYEQYF	TGTGCCAGCAGCTTGGGAATAGCGGGAGCTTACGAGCAGTACTTC
NA	TRBV6-5	once	TRBJ1-2	CASSPRTANYGYTF	TGTGCCAGCAGTCCCCGGACAGCGAACTATGGCTACACCTTC
TRBD2	TRBV3-1/TRBV3-2	NA	TRBJ2-7	CASSQTFFGGSYEQYF	TGTGCCAGCAGCCAAACATTCTTCGGGGGGTCCTACGAGCAGTACTTC
TRBD2	TRBV15	NA	TRBJ2-1	CATSGAGAHNEQFF	TGTGCCACCAGCGGAGCGGGAGCCCACAATGAGCAGTTCTTC
TRBD2	TRBV6-5	NA	TRBJ2-1	CASSLSGGTGGEQFF	TGTGCCAGCAGTTTGAGCGGCGGGACGGGGGGGGAGCAGTTCTTC
TRBD2	TRBV4-3	many	TRBJ2-1	CASSQDFGLDAFF	TGCGCCAGCAGCCAAGACTTCGGACTAGATGCGTTCTTC
TRBD2	TRBV5-6	NA	TRBJ2-5	CASSLVGLAARETQYF	TGTGCCAGCAGCTTGGTCGGCCTAGCGGCGAGAGAGACCCAGTACTTC
TRBD1	TRBV10-3	NA	TRBJ1-1	CAIRMTGGTEAFF	TGTGCCATCAGAATGACAGGGGGGACTGAAGCTTTCTTT
NA	TRBV7-2	NA	TRBJ1-1	CASSLAGLNTEAFF	TGTGCCAGCAGCTTAGCGGGGCTGAACACTGAAGCTTTCTTT
NA	TRBV7-2	NA	TRBJ1-5	CASSHSPGDQPQHF	TGTGCCAGCAGCCACTCGCCGGGGGACCAGCCCCAGCATTTT
NA	TRBV7-2	NA	TRBJ2-3	CASSLEQGVADTQYF	TGTGCCAGCAGCTTAGAACAGGGAGTAGCAGATACGCAGTATTTT
NA	TRBV7-9	NA	TRBJ2-3	CASSPRAPADTQYF	TGTGCCAGCAGCCCGAGGGCCCCCGCAGATACGCAGTATTTT
NA	TRBV9	NA	TRBJ1-3	CASSVEAWGNTIYF	TGTGCCAGCAGCGTAGAAGCGTGGGGAAACACCATATATTTT
NA	TRBV24-1	once	TRBJ1-2	CATSPWGGPRTTNYGYTF	TGTGCCACCAGCCCCTGGGGGGGACCGCGTACTACTAACTATGGCTACACCTTC
NA	TRBV19	NA	TRBJ2-1	CASSIRKGPVHNEQFF	TGTGCCAGTAGTATCAGAAAGGGGCCAGTCCACAATGAGCAGTTCTTC
TRBD2	TRBV5-4	few	TRBJ2-3	CASSPELAATTDTQYF	TGTGCCAGCAGCCCGGAACTAGCGGCTACCACAGATACGCAGTATTTT
TRBD2	TRBV7-9	NA	TRBJ2-1	CASSSAGTSGLGEQFF	TGTGCCAGCAGCTCAGCCGGGACTAGCGGACTAGGGGAGCAGTTCTTC
NA	TRBV11-3	NA	TRBJ2-2	CASTSRGSTGELFF	TGTGCCAGCACCTCCCGGGGGTCCACCGGGGAGCTGTTTTTT
NA	TRBV13	NA	TRBJ2-5	CASSLGPVRGGFRETQYF	TGTGCCAGCAGCTTGGGGCCCGTTAGGGGGGGGTTCAGAGAGACCCAGTACTTC